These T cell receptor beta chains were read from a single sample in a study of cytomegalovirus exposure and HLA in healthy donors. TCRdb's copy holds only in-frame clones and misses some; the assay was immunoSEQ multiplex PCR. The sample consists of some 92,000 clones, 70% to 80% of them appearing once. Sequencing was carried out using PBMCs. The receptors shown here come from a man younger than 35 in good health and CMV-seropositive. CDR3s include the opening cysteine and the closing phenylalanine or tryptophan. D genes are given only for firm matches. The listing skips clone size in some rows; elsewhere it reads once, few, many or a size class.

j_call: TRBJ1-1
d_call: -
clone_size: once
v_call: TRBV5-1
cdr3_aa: CASSLNPGSTEAFF
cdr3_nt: TGCGCCAGCAGCTTGAACCCAGGCAGCACTGAAGCTTTCTTT

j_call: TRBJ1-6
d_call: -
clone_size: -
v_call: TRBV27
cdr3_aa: CASSLEGPIGSPLHF
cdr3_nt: TGTGCCAGCAGTTTAGAGGGTCCCATTGGTTCACCCCTCCACTTT

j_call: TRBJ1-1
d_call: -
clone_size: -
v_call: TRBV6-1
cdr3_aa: CASRRQANTEAFF
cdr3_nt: TGTGCCAGCAGACGACAGGCGAACACTGAAGCTTTCTTT

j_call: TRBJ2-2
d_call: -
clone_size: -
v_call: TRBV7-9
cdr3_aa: CASSRGRTGELFF
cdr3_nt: TGTGCCAGCAGCAGGGGTAGGACCGGGGAGCTGTTTTTT

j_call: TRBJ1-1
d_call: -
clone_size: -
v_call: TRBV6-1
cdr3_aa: CASSEGTSWNTEAFF
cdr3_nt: TGTGCCAGCAGTGAGGGGACTTCCTGGAACACTGAAGCTTTCTTT

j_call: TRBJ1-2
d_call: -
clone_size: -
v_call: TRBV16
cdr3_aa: CASSQSQGPFYGYTF
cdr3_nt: TGTGCCAGCAGCCAATCACAGGGTCCCTTCTATGGCTACACCTTC

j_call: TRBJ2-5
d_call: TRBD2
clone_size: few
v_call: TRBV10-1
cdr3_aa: CASSESTSGGQETQYF
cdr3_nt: TGCGCCAGCAGTGAGTCGACTAGCGGGGGGCAAGAGACCCAGTACTTC

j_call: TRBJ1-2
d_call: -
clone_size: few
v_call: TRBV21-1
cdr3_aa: CASSKGNLREDNYGYTF
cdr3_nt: TGTGCCAGCAGCAAAGGGAATCTCAGGGAGGACAACTATGGCTACACCTTC

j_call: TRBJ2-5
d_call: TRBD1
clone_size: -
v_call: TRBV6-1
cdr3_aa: CASIRGGKWGETQYF
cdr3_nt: TGTGCCAGCATCAGAGGGGGCAAGTGGGGGGAGACCCAGTACTTC

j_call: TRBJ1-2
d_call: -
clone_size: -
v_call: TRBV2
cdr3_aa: CASSGQFNYGYTF
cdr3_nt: TGTGCCAGCAGTGGACAGTTTAACTATGGCTACACCTTC

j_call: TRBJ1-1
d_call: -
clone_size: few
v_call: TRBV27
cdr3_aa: CASSSGYRAIRLNAAEAFF
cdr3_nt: TGTGCCAGCAGTTCAGGGTACAGGGCGATTCGATTAAACGCGGCTGAAGCTTTCTTT

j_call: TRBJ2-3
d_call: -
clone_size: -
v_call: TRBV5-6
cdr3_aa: CASSPRRSRSTDTQYF
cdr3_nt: TGTGCCAGCAGTCCAAGGCGGAGCCGCAGCACAGATACGCAGTATTTT

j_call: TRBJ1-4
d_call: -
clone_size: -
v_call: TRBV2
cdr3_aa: CASSEQALMEKLFF
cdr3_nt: TGTGCCAGCAGCGAACAGGCCCTGATGGAAAAACTGTTTTTT

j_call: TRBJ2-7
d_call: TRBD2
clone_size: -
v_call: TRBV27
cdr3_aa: CASSSIRLATYEQYF
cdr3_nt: TGTGCCAGCAGTTCCATACGACTAGCAACCTACGAGCAGTACTTC

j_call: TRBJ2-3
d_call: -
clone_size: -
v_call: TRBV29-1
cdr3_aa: CSVVGTITDTQYF
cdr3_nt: TGCAGCGTTGTGGGCACGATCACAGATACGCAGTATTTT

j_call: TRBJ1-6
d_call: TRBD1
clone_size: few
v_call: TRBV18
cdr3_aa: CASSPGQDSSPLHF
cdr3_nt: TGTGCCAGCTCACCGGGACAGGATAGTTCACCCCTCCACTTT

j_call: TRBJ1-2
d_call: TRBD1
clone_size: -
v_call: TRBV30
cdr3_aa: CAWTGTGFDTF
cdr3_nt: TGTGCCTGGACCGGGACAGGGTTTGACACCTTC

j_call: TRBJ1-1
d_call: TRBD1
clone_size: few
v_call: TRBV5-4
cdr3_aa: CASSRPDRANTEAFF
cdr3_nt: TGTGCCAGCAGCCGCCCGGACAGGGCGAACACTGAAGCTTTCTTT

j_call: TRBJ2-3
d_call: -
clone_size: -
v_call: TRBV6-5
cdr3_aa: CASSYTSTDTQYF
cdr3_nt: TGTGCCAGCAGTTACACTAGCACAGATACGCAGTATTTT

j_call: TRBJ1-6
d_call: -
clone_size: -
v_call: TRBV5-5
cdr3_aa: CASSSKLASGANNSPLHF
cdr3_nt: TGTGCCAGCAGCTCGAAACTCGCCTCAGGGGCTAATAATTCACCCCTCCACTTT

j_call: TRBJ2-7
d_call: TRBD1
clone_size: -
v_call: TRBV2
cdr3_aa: CASNRQGPYEQYF
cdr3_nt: TGTGCCAGCAACCGACAGGGCCCCTACGAGCAGTACTTC

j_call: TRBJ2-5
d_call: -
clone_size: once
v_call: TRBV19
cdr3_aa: CASSIGEAIQETQYF
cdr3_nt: TGTGCCAGTAGTATAGGGGAGGCGATACAAGAGACCCAGTACTTC

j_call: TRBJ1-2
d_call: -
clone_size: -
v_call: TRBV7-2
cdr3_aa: CASSKRQPASYGYTF
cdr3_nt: TGTGCCAGCAGCAAGCGACAGCCCGCCAGCTATGGCTACACCTTC

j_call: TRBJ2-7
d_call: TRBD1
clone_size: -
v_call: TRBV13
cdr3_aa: CASSLGQGLSYEQYF
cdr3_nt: TGTGCCAGCAGCTTAGGACAGGGGCTCTCCTACGAGCAGTACTTC

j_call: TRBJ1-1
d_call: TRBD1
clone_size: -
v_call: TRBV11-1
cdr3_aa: CASSYTGTGGTEAFF
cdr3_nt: TGTGCCAGCAGCTACACCGGGACAGGGGGCACTGAAGCTTTCTTT

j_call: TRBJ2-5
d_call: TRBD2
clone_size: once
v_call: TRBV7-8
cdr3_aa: CASSHDEPSGGRETQYF
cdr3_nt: TGTGCCAGCAGCCATGACGAGCCTAGCGGGGGGCGAGAGACCCAGTACTTC

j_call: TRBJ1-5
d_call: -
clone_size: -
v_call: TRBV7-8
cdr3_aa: CASSATPIGQPQHF
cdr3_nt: TGTGCCAGCAGCGCCACACCGATTGGCCAGCCCCAGCATTTT

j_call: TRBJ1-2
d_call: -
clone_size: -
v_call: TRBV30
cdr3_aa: CAWSVGPSNYGYTF
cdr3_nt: TGTGCCTGGAGTGTTGGGCCGAGCAACTATGGCTACACCTTC

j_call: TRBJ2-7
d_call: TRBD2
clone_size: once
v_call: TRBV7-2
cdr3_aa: CASSLYTSGPYEQYF
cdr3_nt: TGTGCCAGCAGCTTATACACTAGCGGTCCCTACGAGCAGTACTTC

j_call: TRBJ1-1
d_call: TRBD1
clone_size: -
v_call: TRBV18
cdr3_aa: CASSILGQGSSEAFF
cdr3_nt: TGTGCCAGCTCAATTTTGGGACAGGGGTCTTCCGAAGCTTTCTTT

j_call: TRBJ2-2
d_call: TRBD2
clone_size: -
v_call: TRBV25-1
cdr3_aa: CASSDSGTSLTGELFF
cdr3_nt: TGTGCCAGCAGTGACTCCGGGACTAGCCTCACCGGGGAGCTGTTTTTT

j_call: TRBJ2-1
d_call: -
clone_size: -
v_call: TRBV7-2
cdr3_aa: CASSPQGGSYNEQFF
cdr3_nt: TGTGCCAGCAGCCCACAGGGGGGGTCCTACAATGAGCAGTTCTTC

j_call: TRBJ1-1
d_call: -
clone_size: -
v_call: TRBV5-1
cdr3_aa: CASSLAGGGTEAFF
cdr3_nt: TGCGCCAGCAGCTTGGCCGGGGGTGGCACTGAAGCTTTCTTT

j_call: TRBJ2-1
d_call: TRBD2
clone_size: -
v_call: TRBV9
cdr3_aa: CASSVVSGGARNEQFF
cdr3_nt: TGTGCCAGCAGCGTAGTGAGCGGGGGGGCCCGCAATGAGCAGTTCTTC

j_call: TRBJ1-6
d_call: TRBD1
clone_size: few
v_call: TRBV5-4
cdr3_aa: CASSLGGTGNSPLHF
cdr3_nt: TGTGCCAGCAGCTTGGGGGGGACAGGTAATTCACCCCTCCACTTT